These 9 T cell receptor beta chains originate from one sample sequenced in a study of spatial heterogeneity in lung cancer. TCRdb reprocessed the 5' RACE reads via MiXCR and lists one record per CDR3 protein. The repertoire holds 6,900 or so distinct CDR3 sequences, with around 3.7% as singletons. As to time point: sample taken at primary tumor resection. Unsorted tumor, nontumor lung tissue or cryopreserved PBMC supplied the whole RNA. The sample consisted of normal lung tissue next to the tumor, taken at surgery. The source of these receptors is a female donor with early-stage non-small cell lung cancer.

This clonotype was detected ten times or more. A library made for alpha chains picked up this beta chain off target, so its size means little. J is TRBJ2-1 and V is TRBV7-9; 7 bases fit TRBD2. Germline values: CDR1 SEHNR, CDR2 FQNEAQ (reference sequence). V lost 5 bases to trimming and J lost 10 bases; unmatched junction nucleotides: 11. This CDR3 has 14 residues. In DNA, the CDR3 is TGTGCCAGCAGCGGGCTAGCGGTGGACACCGAGCAGTTCTTC. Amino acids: CASSGLAVDTEQFF.

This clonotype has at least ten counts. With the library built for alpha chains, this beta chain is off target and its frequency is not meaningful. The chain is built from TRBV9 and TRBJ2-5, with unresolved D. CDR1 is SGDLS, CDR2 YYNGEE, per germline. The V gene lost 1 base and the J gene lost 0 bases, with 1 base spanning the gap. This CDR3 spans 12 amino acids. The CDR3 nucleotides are TGTGCCAGCAGCGTAAACCAAGAGACCCAGTACTTC. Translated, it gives CASSVNQETQYF.

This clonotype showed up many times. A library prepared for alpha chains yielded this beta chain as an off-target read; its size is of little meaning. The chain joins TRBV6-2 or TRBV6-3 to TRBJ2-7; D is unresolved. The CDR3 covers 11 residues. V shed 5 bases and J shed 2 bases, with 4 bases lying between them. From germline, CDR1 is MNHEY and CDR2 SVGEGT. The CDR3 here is CASSAPYEQYF. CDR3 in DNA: TGTGCCAGCAGTGCTCCCTACGAGCAGTACTTC.

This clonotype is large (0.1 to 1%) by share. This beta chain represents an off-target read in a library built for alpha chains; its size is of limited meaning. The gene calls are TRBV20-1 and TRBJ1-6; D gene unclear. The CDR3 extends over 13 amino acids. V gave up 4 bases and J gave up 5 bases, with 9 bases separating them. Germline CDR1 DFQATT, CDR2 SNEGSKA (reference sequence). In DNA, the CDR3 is TGCAGTGCTATAGATCGGCATAATTCACCCCTCCACTTT. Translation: CSAIDRHNSPLHF.

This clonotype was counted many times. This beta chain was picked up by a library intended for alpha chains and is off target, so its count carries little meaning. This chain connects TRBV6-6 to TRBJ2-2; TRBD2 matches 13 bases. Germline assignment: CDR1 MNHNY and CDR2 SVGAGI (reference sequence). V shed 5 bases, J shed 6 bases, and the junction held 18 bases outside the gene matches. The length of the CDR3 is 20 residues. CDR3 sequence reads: CASSPRTSGGPRRDPGELFF. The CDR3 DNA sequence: TGTGCCAGCAGTCCCCGGACTAGCGGGGGTCCGCGGAGGGACCCCGGGGAGCTGTTTTTT.

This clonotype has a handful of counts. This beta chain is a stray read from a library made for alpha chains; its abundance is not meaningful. The CDR3 nucleotides are TGTGCCAGTAGTATAGTAGCCAAAAACATTCAGTACTTC. Its protein product is CASSIVAKNIQYF. J is TRBJ2-4 and V is TRBV19; no firm D call. With 1 base removed from V and 0 bases from J, the gap between germline ends came to 1 base. The CDR3 loop spans 13 amino acids. CDR1 and CDR2 (germline): LNHDA, SQIVND (reference sequence).

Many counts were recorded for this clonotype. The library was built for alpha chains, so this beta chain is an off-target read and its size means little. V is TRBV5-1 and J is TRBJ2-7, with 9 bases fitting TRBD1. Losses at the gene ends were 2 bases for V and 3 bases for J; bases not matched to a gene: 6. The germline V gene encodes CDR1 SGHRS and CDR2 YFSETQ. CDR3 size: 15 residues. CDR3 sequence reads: CASSFQPTGGYEQYF. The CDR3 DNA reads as TGCGCCAGCAGCTTTCAGCCGACAGGGGGCTACGAGCAGTACTTC.

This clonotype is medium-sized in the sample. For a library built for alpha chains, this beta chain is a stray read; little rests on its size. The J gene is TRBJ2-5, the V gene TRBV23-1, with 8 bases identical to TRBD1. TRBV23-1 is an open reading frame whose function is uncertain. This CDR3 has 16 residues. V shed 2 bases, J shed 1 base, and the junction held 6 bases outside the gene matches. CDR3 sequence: CASSQVRTGTQETQYF. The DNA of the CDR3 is TGCGCCAGCAGTCAAGTTCGGACAGGGACCCAAGAGACCCAGTACTTC.

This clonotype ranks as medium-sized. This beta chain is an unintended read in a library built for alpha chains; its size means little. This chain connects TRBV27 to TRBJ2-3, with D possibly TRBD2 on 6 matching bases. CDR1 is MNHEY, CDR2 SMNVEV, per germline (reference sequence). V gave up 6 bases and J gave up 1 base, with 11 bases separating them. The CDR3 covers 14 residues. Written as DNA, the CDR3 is TGTGCCAGCAGACGGGACTCGCGCACAGATACGCAGTATTTT. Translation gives CASRRDSRTDTQYF.